Reported below is one TCR beta chain. Whole-blood total RNA was extracted without T cell sorting. The data were obtained in a study of monozygotic twins with inflammatory bowel disease. The CDR3 covers 15 residues. CDR1 is SEHNR and CDR2 is FQNEAQ in the germline V gene (reference sequence). TCRdb reanalyzed the 5' RACE reads, giving one entry per CDR3 protein sequence and no DNA. Here the sample table reports some 450,000 distinct CDR3 sequences. V usage is TRBV7-9 and J usage is TRBJ2-7; the TCRdb D gene call, TRBD2, has no DNA to confirm it. This receptor was taken from a human donor with ulcerative colitis or Crohn's disease, or a healthy co-twin of an affected twin (not recorded which). Sample: blood. CDR3 sequence reads: CASSLDRGGLAEQYF. Using reference TRBV7-9 and TRBJ2-7 for the parts outside the CDR3, the full variable domain is DTGVSQNPRHKITKRGQNVTFRCDPISEHNRLYWYRQTLGQGPEFLTYFQNEAQLEKSRLLSDRFSAERPKGSFSTLEIQRTEQGDSAMYLCASSLDRGGLAEQYFGPGTRLTVT.